The entry below describes one T cell receptor (beta chain). The antigen is not known. The CDR3 has 12 residues. Germline V gives CDR1 MNHEY, CDR2 SVGEGT. J was trimmed by 8 bases and V by 9 bases; bases with no gene match: 7. From genomic DNA, TCR beta CDR3 was amplified by two-round multiplex PCR. The first round of PCR was done with primers that matched each TRBV and TRBJ gene. TCRdb recomputed calls from the multiplex PCR reads with MiXCR, one row per CDR3 protein. The repertoire includes about 35,000 distinct CDR3 sequences, 32% of them detected once, and roughly 26% sits in the top ten. The data were obtained in a study of prognosis after radiotherapy for stage I lung cancer. Study context: In this cohort, every patient with non-small cell lung cancer was regarded as medically inoperable. A few patients developed post-radiotherapy distant metastases at median around seven months; around 14 had no significant progression.

Broader study findings: Patients given stereotactic body radiation therapy showed fewer unique TCR clones afterward, median 10,088 versus 6,861.

The sample was PBMCs, taken before or after stereotactic body radiation therapy (not recorded which). The chain has TRBV6-2 or TRBV6-3 and TRBJ1-2; 9 bases fit TRBD1. The clonotype was recovered from a donor at least 50 years old with non-small cell lung cancer. This CDR3 is CASTTGGGGYTF. CDR3 DNA sequence: TGTGCCAGTACGACAGGGGGGGGGGGCTACACCTTC.